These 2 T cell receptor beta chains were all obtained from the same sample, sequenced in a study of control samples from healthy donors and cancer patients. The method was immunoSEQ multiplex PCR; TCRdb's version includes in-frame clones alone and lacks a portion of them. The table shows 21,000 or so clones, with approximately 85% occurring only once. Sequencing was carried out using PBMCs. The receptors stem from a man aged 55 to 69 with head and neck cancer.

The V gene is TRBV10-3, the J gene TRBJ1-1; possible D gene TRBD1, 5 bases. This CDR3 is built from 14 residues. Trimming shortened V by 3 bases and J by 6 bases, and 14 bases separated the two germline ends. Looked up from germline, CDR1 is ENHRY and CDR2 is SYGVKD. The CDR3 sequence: CAISERGEGAEAFF. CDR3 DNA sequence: TGTGCCATCAGTGAAAGGGGTGAAGGGGCTGAAGCTTTCTTT.

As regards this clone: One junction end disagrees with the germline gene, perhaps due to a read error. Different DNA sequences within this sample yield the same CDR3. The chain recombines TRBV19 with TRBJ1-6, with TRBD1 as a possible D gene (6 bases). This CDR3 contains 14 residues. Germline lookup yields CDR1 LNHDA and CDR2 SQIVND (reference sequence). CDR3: CASSMGADNSPLHF. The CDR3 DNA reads TGCGCCAGTAGTATGGGGGCAGATAATTCACCCCTCCACTTT.